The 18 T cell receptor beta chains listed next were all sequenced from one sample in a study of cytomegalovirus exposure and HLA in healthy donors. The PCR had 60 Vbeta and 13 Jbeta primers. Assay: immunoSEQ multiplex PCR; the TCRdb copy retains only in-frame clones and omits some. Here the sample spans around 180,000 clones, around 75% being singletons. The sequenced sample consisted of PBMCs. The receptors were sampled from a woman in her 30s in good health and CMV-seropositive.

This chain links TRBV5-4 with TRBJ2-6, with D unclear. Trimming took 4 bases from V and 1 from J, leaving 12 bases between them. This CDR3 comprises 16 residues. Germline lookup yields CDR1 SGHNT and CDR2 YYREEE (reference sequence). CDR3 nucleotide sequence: TGTGCCAGCAGCCCTACGACCAGGTCTGGGGCCAACGTCCTGACTTTC. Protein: CASSPTTRSGANVLTF.

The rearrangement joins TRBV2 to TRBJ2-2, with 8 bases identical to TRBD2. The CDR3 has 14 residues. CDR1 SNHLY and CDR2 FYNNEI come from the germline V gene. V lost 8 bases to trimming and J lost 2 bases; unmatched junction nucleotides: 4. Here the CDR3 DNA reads TGTGCCAGCGAAGGACTAGCCAACACCGGGGAGCTGTTTTTT. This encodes CASEGLANTGELFF.

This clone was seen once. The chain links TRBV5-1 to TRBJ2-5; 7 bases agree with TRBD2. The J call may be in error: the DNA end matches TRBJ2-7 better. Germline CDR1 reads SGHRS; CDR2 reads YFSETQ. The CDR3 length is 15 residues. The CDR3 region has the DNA TGCGCCAGCAGCCGCGGCGGGAGTTGGGCCTACGAGCAGTACTTC. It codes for CASSRGGSWAYEQYF.

CDR3 DNA: TGTGCCAGTCCGGACAGGCCCTATCAGCCCCAGCATTTT. Translation gives CASPDRPYQPQHF. The V call is TRBV2, the J call TRBJ1-5; the match to TRBD1 covers 7 bases. This CDR3 spans 13 amino acids. The germline V gene encodes CDR1 SNHLY and CDR2 FYNNEI. V lost 9 bases and J lost 5; bases outside the gene matches: 7. Together with reference TRBV2 and TRBJ1-5, the CDR3 gives the full variable domain: EPEVTQTPSHQVTQMGQEVILRCVPISNHLYFYWYRQILGQKVEFLVSFYNNEISEKSEIFDDQFSVERPDGSNFTLKIRSTKLEDSAMYFCASPDRPYQPQHFGDGTRLSIL.

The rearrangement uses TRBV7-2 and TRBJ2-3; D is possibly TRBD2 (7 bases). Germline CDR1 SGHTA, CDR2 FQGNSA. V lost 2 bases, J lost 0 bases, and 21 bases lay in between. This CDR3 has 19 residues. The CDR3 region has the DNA TGTGCCAGCAGCTTATCGGGGGGTAGGGGGGCCACTAGCACAGATACGCAGTATTTT. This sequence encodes CASSLSGGRGATSTDTQYF.

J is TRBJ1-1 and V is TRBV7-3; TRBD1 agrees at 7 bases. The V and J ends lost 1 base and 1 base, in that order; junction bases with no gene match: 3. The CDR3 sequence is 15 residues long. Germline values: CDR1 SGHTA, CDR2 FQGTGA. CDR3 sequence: CASSLMGQTNTEAFF. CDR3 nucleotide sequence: TGTGCCAGCAGCTTAATGGGACAGACGAACACTGAAGCTTTCTTT.

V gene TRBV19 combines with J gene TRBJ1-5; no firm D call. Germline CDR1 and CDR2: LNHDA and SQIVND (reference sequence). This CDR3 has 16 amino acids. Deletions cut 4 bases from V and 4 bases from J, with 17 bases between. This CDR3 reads CASSRRWEGRNQPQHF. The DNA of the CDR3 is TGTGCCAGTAGTAGACGCTGGGAGGGAAGGAATCAGCCCCAGCATTTT.

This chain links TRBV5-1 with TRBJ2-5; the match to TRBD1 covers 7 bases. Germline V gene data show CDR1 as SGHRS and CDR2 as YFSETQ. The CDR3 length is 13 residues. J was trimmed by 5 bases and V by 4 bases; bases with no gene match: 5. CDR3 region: CASSRGQPETQYF. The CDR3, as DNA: TGCGCCAGCAGCAGGGGGCAGCCGGAGACCCAGTACTTC. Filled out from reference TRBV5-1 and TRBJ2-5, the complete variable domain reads KAGVTQTPRYLIKTRGQQVTLSCSPISGHRSVSWYQQTPGQGLQFLFEYFSETQRNKGNFPGRFSGRQFSNSRSEMNVSTLELGDSALYLCASSRGQPETQYFGPGTRLLVL.

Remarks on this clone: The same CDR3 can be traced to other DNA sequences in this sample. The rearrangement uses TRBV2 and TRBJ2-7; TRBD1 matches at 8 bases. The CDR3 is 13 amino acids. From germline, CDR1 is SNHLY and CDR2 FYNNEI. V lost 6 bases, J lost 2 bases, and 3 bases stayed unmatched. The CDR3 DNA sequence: TGTGCCAGCAGAGACAGGGGTCCCTACGAGCAGTACTTC. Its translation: CASRDRGPYEQYF.

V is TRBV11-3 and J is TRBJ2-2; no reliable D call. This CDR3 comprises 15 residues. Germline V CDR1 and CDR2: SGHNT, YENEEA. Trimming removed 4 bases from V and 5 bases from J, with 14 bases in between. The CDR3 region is CASSSLGKNTGELFF. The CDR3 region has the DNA TGTGCCAGCAGCTCCCTGGGCAAAAATACCGGGGAGCTGTTTTTT. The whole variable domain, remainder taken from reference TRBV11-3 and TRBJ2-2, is EAGVVQSPRYKIIEKKQPVAFWCNPISGHNTLYWYLQNLGQGPELLIRYENEEAVDDSQLPKDRFSAERLKGVDSTLKIQPAELGDSAVYLCASSSLGKNTGELFFGEGSRLTVL.

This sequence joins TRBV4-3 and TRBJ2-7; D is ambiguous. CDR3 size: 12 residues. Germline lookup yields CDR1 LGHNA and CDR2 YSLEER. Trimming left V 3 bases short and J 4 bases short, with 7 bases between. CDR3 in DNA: TGCGCCAGCAGCCATCTTTATTACGAGCAGTACTTC. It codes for CASSHLYYEQYF.

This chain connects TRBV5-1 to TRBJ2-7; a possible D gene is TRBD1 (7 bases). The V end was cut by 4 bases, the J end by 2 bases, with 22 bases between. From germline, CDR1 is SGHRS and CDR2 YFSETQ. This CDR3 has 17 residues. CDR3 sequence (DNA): TGCGCCAGCAGCCAGATTGGGGTGGGGGGACAGACCTACGAGCAGTACTTC. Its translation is CASSQIGVGGQTYEQYF.

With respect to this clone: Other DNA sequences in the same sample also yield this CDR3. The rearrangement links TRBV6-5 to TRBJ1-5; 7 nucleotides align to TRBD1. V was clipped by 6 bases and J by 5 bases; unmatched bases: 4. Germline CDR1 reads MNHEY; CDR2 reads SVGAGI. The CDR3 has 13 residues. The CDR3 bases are TGTGCCAGCAGAAGAACAGGGGATCAGCCCCAGCATTTT. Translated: CASRRTGDQPQHF.

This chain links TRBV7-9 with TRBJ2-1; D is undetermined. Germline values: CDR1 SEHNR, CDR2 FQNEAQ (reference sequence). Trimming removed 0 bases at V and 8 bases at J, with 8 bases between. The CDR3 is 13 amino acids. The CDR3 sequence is CASSLAFSDEQFF. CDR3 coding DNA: TGTGCCAGCAGCTTAGCTTTCAGCGATGAGCAGTTCTTC.

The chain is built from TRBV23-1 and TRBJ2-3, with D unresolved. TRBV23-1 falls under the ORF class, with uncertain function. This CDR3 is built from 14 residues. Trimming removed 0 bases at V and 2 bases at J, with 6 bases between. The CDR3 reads CASSQSAHTDTQYF. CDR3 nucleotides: TGCGCCAGCAGTCAATCAGCGCACACAGATACGCAGTATTTT.

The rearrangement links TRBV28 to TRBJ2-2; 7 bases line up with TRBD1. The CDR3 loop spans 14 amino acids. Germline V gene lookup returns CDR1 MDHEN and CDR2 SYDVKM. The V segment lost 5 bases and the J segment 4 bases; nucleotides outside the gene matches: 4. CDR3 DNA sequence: TGTGCCAGCAGTCCTCCAGGGGGCACCGGGGAGCTGTTTTTT. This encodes CASSPPGGTGELFF.

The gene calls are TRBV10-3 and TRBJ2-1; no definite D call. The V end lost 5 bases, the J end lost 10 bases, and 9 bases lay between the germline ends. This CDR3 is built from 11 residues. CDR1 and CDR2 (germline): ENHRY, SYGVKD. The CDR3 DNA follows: TGTGCCATCAGTTACAGTGTCGAGCAGTTCTTC. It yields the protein CAISYSVEQFF.

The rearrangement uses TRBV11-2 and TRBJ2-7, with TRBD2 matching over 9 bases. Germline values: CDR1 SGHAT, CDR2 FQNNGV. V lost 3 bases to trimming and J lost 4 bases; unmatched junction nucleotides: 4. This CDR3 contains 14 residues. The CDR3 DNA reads TGTGCCAGCAGCTTTAGCGGGGGAACTTACGAGCAGTACTTC. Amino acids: CASSFSGGTYEQYF. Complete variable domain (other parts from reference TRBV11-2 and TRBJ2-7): EAGVAQSPRYKIIEKRQSVAFWCNPISGHATLYWYQQILGQGPKLLIQFQNNGVVDDSQLPKDRFSAERLKGVDSTLKIQPAKLEDSAVYLCASSFSGGTYEQYFGPGTRLTVT.